This entry lists 4 T cell receptor beta chains sequenced from one sample in a study of blood T cell repertoires in COVID-19. Only in-frame clones appear in the TCRdb table, and some are missing; sequencing was by immunoSEQ multiplex PCR. The sample has around 100,000 clones; roughly nine tenths are singletons. Sequencing was done on a sample of peripheral blood. These receptors all stem from a man younger than 40 in a cohort sampled during active COVID-19.

CDR3: CASSYSRTDYGYTF. The CDR3, as DNA: TGTGCCAGCAGTTACTCGAGAACAGACTATGGCTACACCTTC. The gene calls are TRBV6-5 and TRBJ1-2; the D is unclear. Trimming removed 0 bases from V and 3 bases from J, with 8 bases in between. The CDR3 covers 14 residues. The germline CDR1 and CDR2 sequences are MNHEY and SVGAGI.

The chain uses TRBV6-1 and TRBJ1-2; TRBD1 is a possible D gene (5 bases). Germline V CDR1 and CDR2: MNHNS, SASEGT. The length of the CDR3 is 15 residues. Trimming took off 3 bases at V and 6 bases at J, with 17 bases between the two ends. CDR3 nucleotides: TGTGCCAGCAGTGACAATACAGGAGCAATTCATGGCTACACCTTC. It specifies CASSDNTGAIHGYTF.

The chain recombines TRBV19 with TRBJ1-4; the match to TRBD1 covers 7 bases. The trim removed 8 bases at V and 6 bases at J, leaving 15 bases unmatched. CDR1 LNHDA and CDR2 SQIVND come from the germline V gene (reference sequence). The length of the CDR3 is 16 residues. In DNA form, the CDR3 reads TGTGCCAGTTCCTCTCCTCCGGGACAGCCTGATGAAAAACTGTTTTTT. The encoded protein is CASSSPPGQPDEKLFF.

The gene calls are TRBV19 and TRBJ1-6, with D possibly TRBD1 on 6 matching bases. CDR1 and CDR2 (germline): LNHDA, SQIVND (reference sequence). V lost 3 bases and J lost 6, with 15 bases in between. CDR3 length: 16 residues. The CDR3 DNA is TGTGCCAGTAGTATGGATGGGGGCGGCGGTAATTCACCCCTCCACTTT. This codes for CASSMDGGGGNSPLHF.